The clone carrying this T cell receptor beta chain was observed a handful of times. Its antigen remains unidentified. These data come from a study of T cell repertoires in cytomegalovirus infection. At the level of the study: CMV infection plus the matching HLA type was flagged by public TCR beta signatures.

TCRdb reanalysed the reads using MiXCR and keeps one entry per CDR3 protein. The table has about 190,000 distinct CDR3 sequences, about 30% seen once. Findings and limits, study-wide: HLA-C-restricted, CMV-specific TCR beta clonotypes were dominant ex vivo. Cumulative frequency (of public TCR beta family members) identified carriers of CMV plus the relevant HLA.

Trimming took 7 bases from V and 4 from J; bases not matched to a gene: 11. Germline V gives CDR1 SNHLY, CDR2 FYNNEI. CDR3 size: 15 residues. The sequence was obtained from a human donor in good health (CMV status not recorded). Some clones in this sample may be carry-over from other donors' samples. Sequences were obtained from PBMCs. The rearrangement joins TRBV2 to TRBJ2-7, with 9 bases aligning to TRBD1. The CDR3 here is CASTVQDRGPYEQYF. The CDR3 nucleotides read TGTGCCAGCACGGTCCAGGACAGGGGTCCGTACGAGCAGTACTTC.